This T cell receptor (beta chain) was sequenced in a study of T cells in Graves' hyperthyroidism and ophthalmopathy. The germline V gene encodes CDR1 SQVTM and CDR2 ANQGSEA. Trimming pared 6 bases from V and 1 base from J, leaving 12 bases between. The CDR3 sequence is 13 residues long. Many counts were recorded for this clonotype. As yet, its antigen is unknown. RNA transcripts provided the source from which TCR beta CDR3 regions were amplified. A set of HTBI primers served as the primers for a first-round RT-PCR of the TCR CDR3. Each CDR3 protein gets one entry after TCRdb re-called the multiplex PCR reads with MiXCR. The sample comprises 600,000 to 700,000 distinct CDR3 sequences, over 40% of which are singletons, and approximately 7.2% rests with the top ten. Notes on the study in general: Most clonotypes expanded in the thyroid (above 0.001) were also present in blood.

Not enrolled were patients with uncontrolled infection, other autoimmune disease, pregnancy or lactation. For the diagnoses, clinical symptoms, serum thyroxine and TRAb, thyroid ultrasound and orbital computed tomography were used. The clonotype was recovered from an adult man with Graves' disease, either hyperthyroidism or ophthalmopathy (not recorded which). The J gene is TRBJ1-1, the V gene TRBV29-1; D uncertain. The sample consisted of peripheral blood or thyroid tissue (not recorded which). The CDR3 here is CSVSLTENTEAFF. CDR3 in DNA: TGCAGCGTCAGCCTTACAGAGAACACTGAAGCTTTCTTT. The entire variable domain, with the rest obtained from reference TRBV29-1 and TRBJ1-1, is as follows: SAVISQKPSRDICQRGTSLTIQCQVDSQVTMMFWYRQQPGQSLTLIATANQGSEATYESGFVIDKFPISRPNLTFSTLTVSNMSPEDSSIYLCSVSLTENTEAFFGQGTRLTVV.